Below, 17 T cell receptor beta chains from the same sample are listed, as sequenced in a study of CD8+CD57+ T cells in acquired aplastic anemia. Profiling that covered TCR beta VDJ and CDR3 relied on genomic DNA as its template. TCRdb re-called the reads with MiXCR, one entry per CDR3 protein. This table holds 200,000 to 300,000 distinct CDR3 sequences, roughly 82% found once. Sequencing was done on patients that had shown CD8+CD57+ cell expansion by flow cytometry. The sequenced sample consisted of sorted CD4+, CD8+, or CD8+CD57+ T cells (not recorded which) from PBMCs. Receptors were obtained from a human donor with aplastic anemia.

The rearrangement uses TRBV7-9 and TRBJ1-2, with 7 bases that match TRBD1. The V gene's germline CDR1 is SEHNR and CDR2 FQNEAQ (reference sequence). This CDR3 contains 16 residues. V was pared by 3 bases and J by 11 bases, with 18 bases of the junction left unmatched. CDR3 protein: CASSLRAGGRNEQYTF. The CDR3 DNA reads TGTGCCAGCAGCTTGCGGGCAGGGGGAAGGAATGAGCAGTACACCTTC. Filled out from reference TRBV7-9 and TRBJ1-2, the complete variable domain reads DTGVSQNPRHKITKRGQNVTFRCDPISEHNRLYWYRQTLGQGPEFLTYFQNEAQLEKSRLLSDRFSAERPKGSFSTLEIQRTEQGDSAMYLCASSLRAGGRNEQYTFGSGTRLTVV.

This clonotype was detected once. The J gene is TRBJ2-1, the V gene TRBV5-1; 9 bases align to TRBD2. Germline CDR1 reads SGHRS; CDR2 reads YFSETQ. The CDR3 contains 16 residues. Trimming at V came to 4 bases and at J to 8 bases, leaving 13 bases not matched to a gene. In DNA form, the CDR3 reads TGCGCCAGCAGCCCGCAAAGCAGCGGGGGGAGCGATGAGCAGTTCTTC. Translating gives CASSPQSSGGSDEQFF.

A word on this clonotype: The conserved final phenylalanine or tryptophan is absent from the CDR3, which likely points to a read error. It is unclear where the CDR3 begins or ends on the DNA, so no DNA is shown, and the CDR3 is as TCRdb lists it. V usage is TRBV2 and J usage is TRBJ2-2; TRBD1 is the table's D call and was not checked against the DNA. The CDR3 is 15 residues long, ends included. Germline CDR1 is SNHLY and CDR2 is FYNNEI. CDR3 region: CASRDGGTDTQYLFS.

The chain carries TRBV10-3 and TRBJ2-1; D uncertain. Germline CDR1 ENHRY, CDR2 SYGVKD. V lost 0 bases and J lost 0, with 9 bases in between. The length of the CDR3 is 16 residues. For the CDR3, the DNA is TGTGCCATCAGTGAGTCGATTGTTAGCTCCTACAATGAGCAGTTCTTC. This encodes CAISESIVSSYNEQFF.

The J gene is TRBJ2-3, the V gene TRBV2; unclear D gene. From germline, CDR1 is SNHLY and CDR2 FYNNEI. Between the trimmed V and J ends, which lost 8 bases and 6 bases, there was a span of 15 bases. The CDR3 loop spans 13 amino acids. The DNA for the CDR3 is TGTGCCAGCGGCCTCCGGGTTGGGGATACGCAGTATTTT. This encodes CASGLRVGDTQYF. The complete variable domain, with remaining parts taken from reference TRBV2 and TRBJ2-3, reads EPEVTQTPSHQVTQMGQEVILRCVPISNHLYFYWYRQILGQKVEFLVSFYNNEISEKSEIFDDQFSVERPDGSNFTLKIRSTKLEDSAMYFCASGLRVGDTQYFGPGTRLTVL.

This clonotype showed up just once. At one end the junction does not follow the germline gene, possibly because of a read error. The CDR3 sequence: CASSPAVDSYEQF. For the CDR3, the DNA is TGTGCCAGCAGCCCCGCCGTGGACTCCTACGAGCAGTTC. This chain links TRBV9 with TRBJ2-7; D is possibly TRBD2 (5 bases). Germline loops: CDR1 SGDLS, CDR2 YYNGEE. This CDR3 contains 13 residues.

This clonotype was detected once. This chain connects TRBV7-9 to TRBJ2-3; 9 bases line up with TRBD2. This CDR3 spans 14 amino acids. V shed 5 bases, J shed 12 bases, and the junction held 12 bases outside the gene matches. The germline CDR1 and CDR2 sequences are SEHNR and FQNEAQ (reference sequence). This CDR3 is CASSRGGAAETQYF. The CDR3 DNA reads TGTGCCAGCAGCCGCGGGGGGGCGGCAGAGACCCAGTATTTT.

With regard to this clonotype: One junction end disagrees with the germline gene, perhaps due to a read error. The V call is TRBV7-9, the J call TRBJ2-5, with a tentative D call TRBD2 (6 bases). The germline V gene encodes CDR1 SEHNR and CDR2 FQNEAQ (reference sequence). The CDR3 contains 12 residues. Here the CDR3 reads CASIGGATAQHF. DNA of the CDR3: TGTGCCAGCATCGGAGGGGCGACGGCGCAGCACTTC.

The count of this clonotype is one. The chain combines TRBV9 with TRBJ2-3; D is uncertain. V was trimmed by 7 bases and J by 1 base, leaving 7 bases between them. The CDR3 sequence is 12 residues long. Per germline, CDR1 SGDLS and CDR2 YYNGEE. The CDR3 DNA reads TGTGCCAGCGGTTTATGCACAGATACGCAGTATTTT. Translated: CASGLCTDTQYF.

As to this clonotype: A read error may account for a junction end that differs from germline. This sequence joins TRBV7-2 and TRBJ1-1; tentative D call: TRBD1 (5 bases). The germline V gene encodes CDR1 SGHTA and CDR2 FQGNSA. CDR3 length: 17 residues. The CDR3 DNA follows: TGCGCCAGCAGCCAAGCAGGGTTTGCCGAGGGGCAGTCTGAAGCTTTCTTT. Amino acid sequence: CASSQAGFAEGQSEAFF.

This clonotype has more than one count but fewer than ten. This rearrangement joins TRBV2 to TRBJ2-1, with unresolved D. The V end was cut by 5 bases, the J end by 0 bases, with 11 bases between. Germline V gene sequence: CDR1 SNHLY, CDR2 FYNNEI. The CDR3 length is 15 residues. CDR3 residues: CASSYDRSSYNEQFF. The CDR3 nucleotides read TGTGCCAGCAGTTACGACCGCAGCTCCTACAATGAGCAGTTCTTC.

This clonotype showed up just once. Without the conserved terminal phenylalanine or tryptophan, this CDR3 likely stems from a read error. Because the CDR3's place on the DNA is in doubt, the DNA is left out and the CDR3 is given as listed by TCRdb. V usage is TRBV6-4 and J usage is TRBJ2-3; the D call of TRBD1 is as the table states it, not checked on the DNA. The CDR3 sequence runs 16 residues, both termini included. The germline V gene has CDR1 MRHNA and CDR2 SNTAGT. The CDR3 here is CASRTPGQANTAAQYV.

The rearrangement joins TRBV9 to TRBJ2-3, with a tentative D call TRBD1 (8 bases). V was clipped by 3 bases and J by 13 bases, with 24 bases between them. This CDR3 region has 15 residues. Germline CDR1 is SGDLS and CDR2 is YYNGEE. CDR3 coding DNA: TGTGCCAGCAGCGGGGGGGGCGGACAGGGAGGAAACAAGTATTTT. This encodes CASSGGGGQGGNKYF.

For this clonotype: The CDR3 does not close with the conserved phenylalanine or tryptophan, likely indicating a read error. No DNA is shown, since the ends of the CDR3 on it are uncertain; the CDR3 is the one TCRdb lists. CDR3 residues: CASSSRGRGLDSV. The genes are TRBV9 and TRBJ1-2; no DNA check was done on the table's D call, TRBD1. Germline V gene sequence: CDR1 SGDLS, CDR2 YYNGEE. The CDR3 sequence runs 13 residues, both termini included.

This clonotype was counted a single time. No conserved phenylalanine or tryptophan is present at the end of the CDR3, so a read error is the likely explanation. No DNA is shown, since the ends of the CDR3 on it are uncertain; the CDR3 is the one TCRdb lists. This chain joins TRBV7-9 and TRBJ2-3; TRBD1 is the table's D call, not checked against the DNA. Including both end residues, the CDR3 is 13 amino acids long. Per germline, CDR1 SEHNR and CDR2 FQNEAQ (reference sequence). The CDR3 loop reads CASSFGGTGAHDE.

The chain joins TRBV7-2 to TRBJ2-7; a weak D match, TRBD2 (6 bases). Germline CDR1 SGHTA, CDR2 FQGNSA. The germline V and J ends were trimmed by 1 base and 10 bases, with 20 bases remaining between them. The CDR3 is 15 amino acids. In DNA, the CDR3 is TGTGCCAGCAGCTTAGTGCTGGGGGGTACGAGCAGTCAGTACGTC. Encoded protein: CASSLVLGGTSSQYV.

V gene TRBV6-2 or TRBV6-3 combines with J gene TRBJ1-2; no definite D call. Germline V lookup: CDR1 MNHEY, CDR2 SVGEGT. Trimming stripped 0 bases from V and 10 bases from J, with 9 bases between. The CDR3 has 12 residues. The CDR3 spells CASSYSRQAYTF. The CDR3 DNA reads as TGTGCCAGCAGTTACTCACGGCAGGCCTACACCTTC.